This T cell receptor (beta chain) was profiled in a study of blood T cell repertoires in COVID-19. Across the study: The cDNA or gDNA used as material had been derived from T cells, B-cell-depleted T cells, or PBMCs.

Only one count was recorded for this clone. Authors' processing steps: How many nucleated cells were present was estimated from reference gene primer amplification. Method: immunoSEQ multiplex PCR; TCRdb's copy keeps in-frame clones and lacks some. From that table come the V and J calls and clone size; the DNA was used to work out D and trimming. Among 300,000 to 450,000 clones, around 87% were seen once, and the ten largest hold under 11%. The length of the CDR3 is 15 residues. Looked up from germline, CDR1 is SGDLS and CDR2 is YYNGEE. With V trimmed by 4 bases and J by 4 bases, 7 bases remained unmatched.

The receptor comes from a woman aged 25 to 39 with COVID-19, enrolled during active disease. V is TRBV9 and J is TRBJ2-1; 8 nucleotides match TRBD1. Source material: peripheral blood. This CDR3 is CASSSVQGAYNEQFF. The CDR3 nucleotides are TGTGCCAGCAGCTCCGTTCAGGGGGCGTACAATGAGCAGTTCTTC.